Sequencing of this TCR beta chain was carried out in a study of blood T cell repertoires in COVID-19. Study-level information: Sites in the United States, Italy and Spain provided acute and convalescent COVID-19 samples.

Patients from Seattle were sampled longitudinally, starting during active infection. Using immunoSEQ multiplex PCR, the repertoire was profiled, and TCRdb retains in-frame clones only, with some absent. The profile shows 200,000 to 300,000 clones, roughly 82% of them singletons. The junction had 7 bases not matched to a gene; V was cut back by 6 bases and J by 8 bases. The CDR3 has 15 residues. Germline CDR1 reads SNHLY; CDR2 reads FYNNEI. The sequence was obtained from a woman over 75 with COVID-19, enrolled during active disease. The chain joins TRBV2 to TRBJ2-1; TRBD2 matches at 13 bases. The sequenced sample consisted of peripheral blood. Written as DNA, the CDR3 is TGTGCCAGCAGACCAAGACTAGCGGGGGGACATGAGCAGTTCTTC. Translating it yields CASRPRLAGGHEQFF.